This paragraph reports one T cell receptor (beta chain). Generated by immunoSEQ multiplex PCR, the TCRdb table keeps only in-frame clones and is missing some. The repertoire holds just under 65,000 clones, about 94% seen once, with 2.5% to 4% in the top ten. The entry originates in a study of T cell changes during pregnancy in multiple sclerosis. The CDR3 spans 13 residues. Trimming shortened V by 3 bases and J by 5 bases, and 8 bases separated the two germline ends. Per germline, CDR1 SGHNT and CDR2 YYREEE (reference sequence). This clonotype originated in a female donor with multiple sclerosis, enrolled in a pregnancy study. This chain joins TRBV5-4 and TRBJ2-2, with D possibly TRBD2 on 5 matching bases. Sample: CD8+ T cells from peripheral blood mononuclear cells, taken in the second trimester of pregnancy. CDR3 DNA sequence: TGTGCCAGCAGCTACCGGGGTACCGGGGAGCTGTTTTTT. Residues: CASSYRGTGELFF.